One T cell receptor beta chain is described in this entry. Its antigen is still unknown. No quality values exist for individual bases; no much larger clone is one base distant. Genomic DNA was isolated using the Qiagen DNeasy kit from unsorted PBMCs as well as from negatively selected CD4+ and CD8+ fractions. Using primers that anneal to V and J segments, immunoSEQ multiplex PCR amplified the TCR beta CDR3 regions. Amplification bias was minimized using a synthetic immune receptor repertoire, and residual bias was removed computationally after sequencing. In the authors' own workflow: Repertoire diversity was quantified as the Shannon entropy index using custom Python scripts. Unsorted, CD4+ and CD8+ repertoires were examined separately, except in combined analyses, for which CD4+ and CD8+ sequences were merged in silico. Clonal expansion was defined as a frequency increase of at least 2-fold after treatment compared with C1D1, and clones undetected at baseline were assigned a pseudocount of 0.5. Clones with 0 or 1 copy at C1D1 were classified as singleton clones, and clones with 2 or more copies were classified as non-singleton clones. Clones expanded in unsorted samples were annotated as CD4+, CD8+ or unknown by matching protein sequences in sorted samples from the same patient. Wilcoxon tests were applied to paired samples to test diversity changes from C1D1 to C4D1. TCRdb carries this immuneACCESS record with in-frame sequences only. Its versions omit some clonotypes, under half of them owing to an unresolved V gene in the studies checked, with the rest unexplained. The DNA gave D and trimming, while V, J and clone size come from that table. The sample table lists 14,000 to 15,000 clones, around four fifths of them with a count of one. Of the sample, roughly a quarter falls within the top ten clones.

The CDR1 and CDR2 encoded by the germline V gene are SGHRS and YFSETQ. V is cut by 0 bases and J by 0 bases, and the space between the germline ends is 11 bases. The CDR3 runs 16 amino acids, cysteine and phenylalanine included. CDR3 DNA only is kept here, 48 bases in frame from base 1. The sample's time point, from its label and the paper: cycle 2 day 1 (C2D1) of nivolumab. All trial patients had relapsed after autologous stem cell transplantation, with cohorts A, B and C differing in prior brentuximab vedotin exposure. The trial cohort was composed of over 50 patients with relapsed/refractory classical Hodgkin lymphoma, for whom complete response, partial response or progressive disease was recorded as best overall response. Single-agent nivolumab was administered to trial patients in the multi-cohort phase II CheckMate 205 trial. An independent review committee assessed best overall response using the 2007 International Working Group response criteria. Trial PBMCs were collected immediately before nivolumab initiation (C1D1) and during therapy at cycle 2 day 1 and cycle 4 day 1. After peripheral blood was drawn into 8 mL Vacutainer Cell Preparation Tubes, PBMCs were isolated by centrifugation and then cryopreserved.

This entry is derived from a study of PD-1 blockade in classical Hodgkin lymphoma (dated by TCRdb to the early 2020s). Context from the whole study: Nivolumab dosing was 3 mg/kg intravenously every 2 weeks, continuing until either disease progression or unacceptable toxicity. To define a peripheral blood immune signature of response to PD-1 blockade in classical Hodgkin lymphoma, the study combined TCR beta sequencing with CyTOF. Summary of the overall study and its limitations: Diversity was lower in patients who began nivolumab less than 1 year after ASCT, so these patients were left out of later analyses to avoid confounding by immune reconstitution. The study was restricted to a single clinical trial cohort, and the causes of repertoire differences, possibly disease activity or prior therapy, were left undefined. By C4D1, a significant rise was seen in CD4+ TCR diversity but not in CD8+ TCR diversity (p=0.0027 vs p=0.16), and the rise was most apparent among complete responders (p=0.02). Trial patients achieving complete response had baseline diversity similar to newly diagnosed patients, whereas partial responders and progressors had significantly lower diversity. Baseline TCR diversity was reported to be lower in newly diagnosed patients than in healthy donors and to be lower still in relapsed/refractory patients.

The chain is encoded by TRBV5-1 joined to TRBJ2-3, with no D gene named confidently. This TCR was sampled from a human donor with classical Hodgkin lymphoma. The material sequenced was peripheral blood mononuclear cells (PBMCs), taken before the second cycle of nivolumab. Here the CDR3 is given as CASSLARQSSTDTQYF. The nucleotide sequence reads TGCGCCAGCAGCTTGGCGAGGCAGTCTAGCACAGATACGCAGTATTTT.